The present T cell receptor beta chain was sequenced within a study of blood T cell repertoires in COVID-19 (dated by TCRdb to the early 2020s). About the study as a whole: The collaborator samples originated in the United States, Italy and Spain and spanned the acute and convalescent phases of COVID-19. The prospective study material was composed of cDNA or gDNA derived from T cells, B-cell-depleted T cells, or PBMCs. Deeply sampled blood TCRbeta repertoires from subjects exposed to, actively infected with, or recovered from COVID-19 were included in the dataset. The repertoires were released in a freely available public database intended as a resource for research on the immune response to SARS-CoV-2. The samples were drawn from the first 160 participants of the ongoing ImmuneRACE study and from over a thousand subjects provided by 6 global collaborators. Nearly every sample came with metadata listing a de-identified subject ID, COVID-19 status, age in years and sex. Where HLA class I and class II types were available, the types were taken from metadata supplied by the sample provider, not from assay-based typing.

Points the paper makes about the study in general: The quantity of clinical and demographic metadata differed by source and by participant and was supplied without curation.

TCRbeta CDR3 regions were amplified from genomic DNA by means of the immunoSEQ Assay, a bias-controlled multiplex PCR. Processing in the source paper ran as follows. The number of nucleated cells in each sample was estimated from the amplification of reference gene primers within the assay. To quantify the absolute abundance of each unique TCRbeta CDR3 rearrangement, sequence reads were collapsed and filtered. Productive Simpson clonality was computed per sample as the square root of Simpson's diversity index over productive rearrangements. TCRdb re-hosts the immuneACCESS table, in-frame sequences only. Its copies lack some clones; in the studies checked, an unresolved V gene accounts for under half of them, and the cause for the rest is not known. V, J and clone size are those of that table, while D and trimming were read from the DNA. Present in this sample are about 74,000 clones, around 80% of which were seen just once. Under 15% of the sample lies in the top ten.

According to the germline V gene (reference sequence), CDR1 reads MNHEY and CDR2 reads SMNVEV. After removal of 5 bases from V and 6 bases from J, the junction retains 5 bases not matched to a gene. The CDR3 numbers 13 residues from cysteine through phenylalanine. The read is trimmed to its CDR3 DNA, 39 bases read in frame from base 1. With regard to this clone: The antigen it recognizes is unknown. No base quality values were provided; no much bigger clone lies one nucleotide off.

The collaborating institutions used their own protocols to collect whole blood in K2EDTA tubes. For TCRbeta analysis, collaborators shipped samples as frozen whole blood, isolated PBMCs, or DNA extracted from either of those sample types. This chain is built from TRBV27 and TRBJ2-3; TRBD2 aligns with 7 central bases. This TCR was recovered from a human donor in a cohort sampled during active COVID-19. Material for sequencing was peripheral blood. The CDR3 reads as follows: CASSPAGSDTQYF. The sequenced DNA: TGTGCCAGCAGTCCAGCGGGGTCCGATACGCAGTATTTT.